A single count supports the clone carrying this TCR beta chain. Some clones are missing from TCRdb's copy, which holds only in-frame ones; the method was immunoSEQ multiplex PCR. This table holds about 500,000 clones, 75% to 90% found once. CDR1 and CDR2 from the germline V gene are KGHSH and LQKENI. The CDR3 sequence is 18 residues long. V lost 2 bases and J 1 base, leaving 17 bases between the germline ends. Cohort 3 recovered donors had two negative PCRs, clearance, or symptom resolution. The sample is drawn from a study of blood T cell repertoires in COVID-19. The chain employs TRBV18 and TRBJ2-2; a possible D gene is TRBD1 (7 bases). Specimen: PBMCs or T cells enriched from blood (not recorded which). The TCR originated in a woman between 18 and 30 years old who had recovered from COVID-19. The chain's CDR3 is CASSPFTGGGLNTGELFF. The CDR3 DNA sequence: TGTGCCAGCTCACCATTTACAGGAGGGGGCTTGAACACCGGGGAGCTGTTTTTT.